Reported below is one T cell receptor (beta chain). Its antigen is still unknown. At one end, the junction sequence differs from germline, possibly due to a read error. The data originate from a study of blood T cells in healthy people across ages. Germline CDR1 SGHTA, CDR2 FQGTGA. The CDR3 is 18 amino acids. Per sample, at least 5 micrograms of total RNA were extracted. Overall study findings and caveats: A strong correlation between TCR beta diversity and naive T cell percentage was seen. Older individuals had lower TCR beta diversity per million T cells (the decline was roughly linear).

Using a J-beta primer mix together with a sample-barcoded 5' primer, a second PCR was run for roughly 7 to 12 cycles. TCRdb passed the 5' RACE reads through MiXCR, listing each CDR3 protein once. The data hold more than 900,000 distinct CDR3 sequences, with about 28% observed a single time. The same data also contributed to another study, on T cells of mothers and their children.

The chain couples TRBV7-3 to TRBJ2-2; D may be TRBD1 or TRBD2 (5 bases each). The sequencing input was blood. This sequence originates from a woman aged 40-49 years in good health. The CDR3 loop reads CASSLTTGAGRNTGELCF. In DNA form, the CDR3 reads TGTGCCAGCAGCTTAACCACAGGTGCAGGGCGGAACACCGGGGAGCTGTGTTTT.